Presented here are 25 T cell receptor beta chains from one specimen sequenced in a study of monozygotic twins with inflammatory bowel disease (dated 2019 in TCRdb). Libraries were made using 5' RACE. Data came from an Illumina HiSeq 2500. After the reads were reprocessed by TCRdb, one entry was made per CDR3 protein sequence, with no DNA. This sample's listing comprises about 450,000 distinct CDR3 sequences. The ten largest clones capture about 2.2% of the sample. The sequencing input was blood. The source is a human donor with ulcerative colitis or Crohn's disease, or a healthy co-twin of an affected twin (not recorded which).

This chain connects TRBV12-3 or TRBV12-4 to TRBJ2-1. CDR3 length: 15 residues. The CDR3 loop is CASSYSGSSYNEQFF.

The chain joins TRBV7-2 to TRBJ2-3; there is no DNA to check the TCRdb D call of TRBD2. This CDR3 has 16 residues. Germline CDR1 SGHTA, CDR2 FQGNSA. CDR3: CASSEYPGGRGDTQYF.

The V gene is TRBV19, the J gene TRBJ2-5; TCRdb designates TRBD2, a call that cannot be tested without DNA. Germline V lookup: CDR1 LNHDA, CDR2 SQIVND (reference sequence). CDR3 length equals 13 residues. The CDR3 protein is CASSINPRETQYF.

CDR3 in amino acids: CASTPQGAGNEQFF. V is TRBV5-1 and J is TRBJ2-1; TCRdb selects TRBD1, and the lack of DNA leaves this call unchecked. Germline CDR1 reads SGHRS; CDR2 reads YFSETQ. This CDR3 is built from 14 residues.

The chain has TRBV5-5 and TRBJ2-7. From germline, CDR1 is SGHKS and CDR2 YYEKEE (reference sequence). The length of the CDR3 is 13 residues. The CDR3 reads CASSLVQTYEQYF.

The rearrangement uses TRBV7-9 and TRBJ2-2; TCRdb's D call, TRBD1, is unchecked because there is no DNA. Germline V lookup: CDR1 SEHNR, CDR2 FQNEAQ (reference sequence). This CDR3 contains 15 residues. This CDR3 is CASRRDSRNTGELFF.

The V gene is TRBV6-5, the J gene TRBJ1-2; with no DNA, the TCRdb D assignment of TRBD1 cannot be verified. This CDR3 spans 12 amino acids. Germline-derived CDR1 and CDR2 are MNHEY and SVGAGI. CDR3 region: CASSLQGRGYTF.

V usage is TRBV5-1 and J usage is TRBJ1-2. The CDR3 contains 14 residues. Germline V gene sequence: CDR1 SGHRS, CDR2 YFSETQ. CDR3 region: CASSLVGSDYGYTF. The variable domain in full, completed from reference TRBV5-1 and TRBJ1-2, reads KAGVTQTPRYLIKTRGQQVTLSCSPISGHRSVSWYQQTPGQGLQFLFEYFSETQRNKGNFPGRFSGRQFSNSRSEMNVSTLELGDSALYLCASSLVGSDYGYTFGSGTRLTVV.

The J gene is TRBJ2-3, the V gene TRBV5-4; without DNA, the TCRdb call of TRBD1 cannot be checked. There are 13 residues in the CDR3. Germline assignment: CDR1 SGHNT and CDR2 YYREEE (reference sequence). The CDR3: CASSLEGRLAEYF.

The rearrangement uses TRBV11-2 and TRBJ1-1; TCRdb names TRBD1, which stays unverified in the absence of DNA. The CDR3 is made up of 13 amino acids. The germline CDR1 and CDR2 sequences are SGHAT and FQNNGV. This CDR3 is CASSLEGLSEAFF.

The chain uses TRBV7-6 and TRBJ2-1. The CDR3 is made up of 17 amino acids. The germline V gene encodes CDR1 SGHVS and CDR2 FNYEAQ. The CDR3 is CASSLMGGGGSYNEQFF.

The chain links TRBV5-6 to TRBJ1-5; absent DNA, TCRdb's TRBD1 call cannot be checked. CDR3 length: 14 residues. The V gene's germline CDR1 is SGHDT and CDR2 YYEEEE. This chain's CDR3 is CASSTQGPNQPQHF. Full variable domain (outside the CDR3, taken from reference TRBV5-6 and TRBJ1-5): DAGVTQSPTHLIKTRGQQVTLRCSPKSGHDTVSWYQQALGQGPQFIFQYYEEEERQRGNFPDRFSGHQFPNYSSELNVNALLLGDSALYLCASSTQGPNQPQHFGDGTRLSIL.

The V call is TRBV12-3 or TRBV12-4, the J call TRBJ2-5. This CDR3 contains 11 residues. CDR3 loop: CASGSSLTQYF.

The chain carries TRBV4-2 and TRBJ2-7; there is no DNA to check the TCRdb D call of TRBD1. Germline loops: CDR1 LGHNA, CDR2 YNFKEQ. The length of the CDR3 is 14 residues. CDR3 residues: CASSQDLTGYEQYF.

This chain connects TRBV6-2 or TRBV6-3 to TRBJ1-5; with no DNA, the TCRdb D assignment of TRBD1 cannot be verified. This CDR3 contains 14 residues. Looked up from germline, CDR1 is MNHEY and CDR2 is SVGEGT. CDR3 sequence reads: CASRDPGEGQPQHF.

This chain joins TRBV20-1 and TRBJ1-2. Germline CDR1 reads DFQATT; CDR2 reads SNEGSKA (reference sequence). CDR3 length equals 17 residues. The CDR3 region is CSASDPGQAHSNYGYTF.

V and J are TRBV29-1 and TRBJ2-3; the D gene TCRdb calls, TRBD1, cannot be checked with no DNA. The CDR3 covers 13 residues. The V gene's germline CDR1 is SQVTM and CDR2 ANQGSEA. This CDR3 reads CSVDGGNTDTQYF.

The chain joins TRBV7-2 to TRBJ2-5; as DNA is missing, the TRBD1 call by TCRdb cannot be tested. There are 16 residues in the CDR3. Germline loops: CDR1 SGHTA, CDR2 FQGNSA. CDR3 sequence reads: CASSLFQRTFQETQYF. Full variable domain (rest looked up from reference TRBV7-2 and TRBJ2-5): GAGVSQSPSNKVTEKGKDVELRCDPISGHTALYWYRQSLGQGLEFLIYFQGNSAPDKSGLPSDRFSAERTGGSVSTLTIQRTQQEDSAVYLCASSLFQRTFQETQYFGPGTRLLVL.

The rearrangement links TRBV6-5 to TRBJ1-5; TCRdb's D call, TRBD1, is unchecked because there is no DNA. The CDR3 runs 15 residues. CDR1 MNHEY and CDR2 SVGAGI come from the germline V gene. This CDR3 is CASSWGRQGNQPQHF.

V is TRBV29-1 and J is TRBJ1-1. Germline CDR1 reads SQVTM; CDR2 reads ANQGSEA. The CDR3 spans 14 residues. The CDR3 protein is CSVENLAVDTEAFF.

This chain uses TRBV7-2 with TRBJ1-1; TCRdb calls TRBD1, which cannot be checked without DNA. This CDR3 comprises 14 residues. From germline, CDR1 is SGHTA and CDR2 FQGNSA. This CDR3 reads CASSLGQGMDEAFF.

The chain uses TRBV7-9 and TRBJ1-2. Germline V gene lookup returns CDR1 SEHNR and CDR2 FQNEAQ (reference sequence). CDR3 length: 14 amino acids. The CDR3 spells CASSLALIDGGYTF.

The genes are TRBV6-2 or TRBV6-3 and TRBJ2-1; TCRdb returns TRBD2, unconfirmable since there is no DNA. The CDR3 is 15 residues long. Germline CDR1 and CDR2: MNHEY and SVGEGT. CDR3 amino acids: CASSASGAQYNEQFF.

The J gene is TRBJ2-3, the V gene TRBV4-3; absent DNA, TCRdb's TRBD2 call cannot be checked. The CDR3 is 14 amino acids. The germline CDR1 and CDR2 sequences are LGHNA and YSLEER. CDR3 loop: CASSRAGGADTQYF.

This rearrangement joins TRBV5-1 to TRBJ1-4; TCRdb gives TRBD1 as the D gene, but with no DNA this cannot be confirmed. In germline, CDR1 is SGHRS, CDR2 YFSETQ. The CDR3 extends over 15 amino acids. CDR3 sequence: CASSLSQGTNEKLFF.